These T cell receptor beta chains were read from a single sample in a study of T-cell memory formation after mild COVID-19. TCRdb re-derived calls from the 5' RACE reads in MiXCR, one entry per CDR3 protein. This sample has over 300,000 distinct CDR3 sequences, with 20% found just once. The specimen was PBMCs or a T cell subset sorted from them (not recorded which). Every receptor here comes from a man aged 18 to 35 who had mild COVID-19 (a few samples of this study predate the infection). Cell type and time point are not known. Each CDR3 is given with its conserved first and last residue. D genes are given only for firm matches. Clone size is stated in some rows and not others, as once, few, many or a class when expanded.

V	J	D	size	CDR3	DNA
TRBV19	TRBJ2-6	.	.	CASSIDPVRATVLTF	TGTGCCAGTAGTATAGACCCCGTTAGGGCCACCGTCCTGACTTTC
TRBV4-3	TRBJ1-3	.	few	CASSQDSLSYTIYF	TGCGCCAGCAGCCAAGATTCCCTTTCGTACACCATATATTTT
TRBV5-1	TRBJ2-7	TRBD2	few	CASSPPPSSGGSYEQYF	TGCGCCAGCAGCCCCCCTCCCTCTAGCGGGGGCTCCTACGAGCAGTACTTC
TRBV28	TRBJ2-5	.	few	CASSSGEGGKKRTQYF	TGTGCCAGCAGTTCCGGGGAGGGGGGGAAGAAGAGAACCCAGTACTTC
TRBV4-2	TRBJ2-5	.	many	CASSQAAGQPQETQYF	TGTGCCAGCAGCCAAGCAGCCGGACAGCCTCAAGAGACCCAGTACTTC
TRBV7-7	TRBJ2-2	TRBD1	few	CASSPRPGTGLGTGELFF	TGTGCTAGCAGCCCTCGTCCCGGGACAGGGTTGGGCACCGGGGAGCTGTTTTTT
TRBV27	TRBJ2-3	TRBD2	.	CASSPRGPSGEMYTDTQYF	TGTGCCAGCAGTCCAAGGGGCCCTAGCGGGGAGATGTACACAGATACGCAGTATTTT
TRBV7-2	TRBJ2-1	.	many	CASSLSGLGNEQFF	TGTGCCAGCAGCTTATCTGGTCTGGGGAATGAGCAGTTCTTC
TRBV4-2	TRBJ2-3	.	.	CASSRERASTADTQYF	TGTGCCAGCAGCCGGGAACGGGCTAGTACTGCAGATACGCAGTATTTT
TRBV20-1	TRBJ1-1	TRBD1	.	CSARGMDRGLGTEAFF	TGCAGTGCTAGAGGGATGGACAGGGGATTAGGCACTGAAGCTTTCTTT
TRBV5-1	TRBJ2-7	.	few	CASRAPTTRDEQYF	TGCGCCAGCAGGGCCCCCACGACCCGGGACGAGCAGTACTTC
TRBV6-5	TRBJ1-2	.	.	CASSFRSHLYGYTF	TGTGCCAGCAGCTTCCGGTCCCATCTCTATGGCTACACCTTC
TRBV20-1	TRBJ2-3	TRBD2	few	CSAGTSGGPGTDTQYF	TGCAGTGCCGGGACTAGCGGGGGGCCGGGCACAGATACGCAGTATTTT
TRBV6-5	TRBJ2-2	.	few	CASSLGILNTGELFF	TGTGCCAGCAGTCTGGGCATTCTGAACACCGGGGAGCTGTTTTTT
TRBV12-3/TRBV12-4	TRBJ1-1	.	.	CASTLGNTEAFF	TGTGCCAGCACTCTCGGGAACACTGAAGCTTTCTTT
TRBV4-2	TRBJ1-2	TRBD1	.	CASSHDGTAINYGYTF	TGTGCCAGCAGCCATGACGGGACAGCCATAAACTATGGCTACACCTTC
TRBV7-2	TRBJ2-1	TRBD2	few	CASSLESSGGFEQFF	TGTGCCAGCAGCTTAGAGTCGAGCGGGGGGTTTGAGCAGTTCTTC
TRBV10-1	TRBJ2-1	TRBD2	.	CASSARGAYNEQFF	TGCGCCAGCAGTGCACGGGGGGCCTACAATGAGCAGTTCTTC
TRBV11-2	TRBJ2-6	.	.	CASSPKGGTGANVLTF	TGTGCCAGCAGCCCTAAAGGGGGGACCGGGGCCAACGTCCTGACTTTC
TRBV27	TRBJ2-3	TRBD2	many	CASSLNPAGGPNTQYF	TGTGCCAGCAGTTTAAATCCAGCGGGGGGGCCAAATACGCAGTATTTT
TRBV7-2	TRBJ1-4	TRBD1	few	CASSRGQGREKLFF	TGTGCCAGCAGCCGGGGACAGGGGAGAGAAAAACTGTTTTTT
TRBV9	TRBJ2-1	TRBD2	.	CASSPRLADNEQFF	TGTGCCAGCAGCCCTAGACTAGCCGACAATGAGCAGTTCTTC
TRBV6-2/TRBV6-3	TRBJ2-5	.	.	CASSSDGGRQETQYF	TGTGCCAGCAGTTCGGACGGGGGGCGCCAAGAGACCCAGTACTTC
TRBV7-2	TRBJ2-3	.	.	CASSLPPAAQYF	TGTGCCAGCAGCTTGCCCCCCGCGGCGCAGTATTTT
TRBV7-2	TRBJ2-3	.	many	CASSTYLSTDTQYF	TGTGCCAGCAGCACATACTTAAGCACAGATACGCAGTATTTT
TRBV7-6	TRBJ2-1	.	.	CASSLTGGPRNEQFF	TGTGCCAGCAGCTTAACCGGGGGGCCTCGGAATGAGCAGTTCTTC
TRBV15	TRBJ2-1	.	few	CATSRGGRQYNEQFF	TGTGCCACCAGCAGAGGCGGACGGCAATACAATGAGCAGTTCTTC
TRBV7-9	TRBJ1-1	.	few	CASSLDPWDTEAFF	TGTGCCAGCAGCCTTGACCCTTGGGACACTGAAGCTTTCTTT
TRBV6-5	TRBJ1-5	.	.	CASSYSRVEPQHF	TGTGCCAGCAGTTACTCGAGGGTGGAGCCCCAGCATTTT
TRBV6-6	TRBJ2-7	TRBD2	few	CASSLGTSGFSSYEQYF	TGTGCCAGCAGTCTCGGGACTAGCGGTTTTAGCTCCTACGAGCAGTACTTC
TRBV4-1	TRBJ1-1	TRBD1	few	CASRPGGQFTGGTEAFF	TGCGCCAGCAGGCCCGGCGGACAGTTTACAGGGGGCACTGAAGCTTTCTTT
TRBV7-9	TRBJ2-1	TRBD2	.	CASSWGLEQFF	TGTGCCAGCAGCTGGGGACTAGAGCAGTTCTTC
TRBV11-2	TRBJ2-1	TRBD1	.	CASSLGQGVYNEQFF	TGTGCCAGCAGCCTGGGACAGGGGGTCTACAATGAGCAGTTCTTC
TRBV7-3	TRBJ2-5	.	many	CASSPGRGRMTQYF	TGTGCCAGCAGCCCCGGGAGGGGGCGGATGACCCAGTACTTC
TRBV5-1	TRBJ2-7	TRBD2	many	CASSSREGYEQYF	TGCGCCAGCAGCTCCCGGGAGGGTTACGAGCAGTACTTC
TRBV20-1	TRBJ1-5	TRBD1	few	CSASMDRSSNQPQHF	TGCAGTGCTTCAATGGACAGGAGTAGCAATCAGCCCCAGCATTTT
TRBV5-1	TRBJ2-5	TRBD1	few	CASSLVIGGQPSGQETQYF	TGCGCCAGCAGCTTGGTGATAGGGGGACAGCCCTCTGGCCAAGAGACCCAGTACTTC
TRBV11-2	TRBJ1-2	.	.	CASSSPNRPDGYTF	TGTGCCAGCAGCTCACCGAATCGACCGGATGGCTACACCTTC
TRBV11-2	TRBJ1-2	TRBD1	.	CASARGLEADGYTF	TGTGCCAGCGCCAGGGGGCTCGAGGCCGATGGCTACACCTTC
TRBV6-5	TRBJ1-2	.	few	CASSYGVLNYGYTF	TGTGCCAGCAGTTACGGGGTACTAAACTATGGCTACACCTTC
TRBV9	TRBJ1-1	.	.	CASSVGDMNTEAFF	TGTGCCAGCAGCGTAGGGGACATGAACACTGAAGCTTTCTTT
TRBV4-3	TRBJ1-3	.	many	CASLRRGGNTIYF	TGCGCCAGCCTCCGGAGGGGTGGAAACACCATATATTTT
TRBV4-2	TRBJ1-4	TRBD1	few	CASSLAGTGQEKLFF	TGTGCCAGCAGCCTAGCCGGGACAGGGCAAGAAAAACTGTTTTTT
TRBV7-2	TRBJ1-1	.	few	CASRAIGGVTEAFF	TGTGCCAGCAGGGCGATTGGGGGCGTCACTGAAGCTTTCTTT
TRBV11-2	TRBJ2-1	.	.	CASSFGISAYNEQFF	TGTGCCAGCAGCTTCGGGATTTCAGCCTACAATGAGCAGTTCTTC
TRBV20-1	TRBJ2-5	TRBD1	few	CSARKTGLRETQYF	TGCAGTGCTAGAAAGACAGGGTTGAGAGAGACCCAGTACTTC
TRBV29-1	TRBJ1-2	.	.	CSVDPAGVGGYTF	TGCAGCGTTGATCCGGCCGGGGTGGGCGGCTACACCTTC
TRBV25-1	TRBJ1-6	.	few	CASSLDSRSSPLHF	TGTGCCAGCAGCCTAGACAGTCGGAGTTCACCCCTCCACTTT
TRBV12-3/TRBV12-4	TRBJ1-1	.	many	CASSLGPNTEAFF	TGTGCCAGCAGTTTAGGCCCGAACACTGAAGCTTTCTTT
TRBV11-2	TRBJ2-7	.	few	CASSGQSYEQYF	TGTGCCAGCAGTGGACAGTCCTACGAGCAGTACTTC
TRBV12-3/TRBV12-4	TRBJ1-2	TRBD1	few	CASRLTGGTGGYTF	TGTGCCAGCAGACTCACAGGGGGCACAGGAGGCTACACCTTC
TRBV11-2	TRBJ1-2	TRBD1	few	CASSLDSGTGTYGYTF	TGTGCCAGCAGCTTAGATTCGGGGACAGGGACCTATGGCTACACCTTC
TRBV6-6	TRBJ1-5	TRBD1	.	CASSSRTGNNQPQHF	TGTGCCAGCAGTTCCCGGACAGGGAACAATCAGCCCCAGCATTTT
TRBV28	TRBJ2-3	TRBD2	few	CASSTPAGGGRYTQYF	TGTGCCAGCAGTACCCCCGCGGGAGGGGGGCGTTATACGCAGTATTTT
TRBV12-3/TRBV12-4	TRBJ2-5	.	few	CASSLGTPTQYF	TGTGCCAGCAGTTTAGGGACACCGACCCAGTACTTC
TRBV15	TRBJ2-1	TRBD2	.	CATSREELAGGIEQFF	TGTGCCACCAGCAGAGAAGAACTAGCGGGGGGCATTGAGCAGTTCTTC
TRBV4-3	TRBJ2-1	TRBD2	many	CASSQPSGGINEQFF	TGCGCCAGCAGCCAACCTAGCGGGGGGATCAATGAGCAGTTCTTC